Below, 7 T cell receptor beta chains from the same sample are listed, as sequenced in a study of metastatic and nonmetastatic thyroid tumors. Thyroid surgery took place with no prior treatment in any patient. TCRdb ran MiXCR on the PCR reads. Among roughly 29,000 clones listed, more than 20% were seen once. Sequencing used blood. These receptors were taken from a female donor with papillary thyroid cancer or a benign thyroid nodule (not recorded which). Some clones in this sample may be carry-over from other donors' samples.

A note on this clone: A read error may account for a junction end that differs from germline. The chain links TRBV7-9 to TRBJ1-2, with unresolved D. Germline V lookup: CDR1 SEHNR, CDR2 FQNEAQ (reference sequence). The CDR3 consists of 12 residues. CDR3 coding DNA: TGTGCCAGCAGCTTAGATATCTATGTCTACACCTTC. Amino acids: CASSLDIYVYTF.

This clone is medium-sized (0.01 to 0.1%) in the sample. The chain couples TRBV30 to TRBJ2-1; D is ambiguous. CDR1 is GTSNPN, CDR2 SVGIG, per germline (reference sequence). The CDR3 loop spans 17 amino acids. Deletions cut 0 bases from V and 0 bases from J, with 15 bases between. This CDR3 is CAWSVRAVTLSYNEQFF. The CDR3 nucleotides read TGTGCCTGGAGTGTACGGGCAGTCACTCTCTCCTACAATGAGCAGTTCTTC.

The chain has TRBV6-2 or TRBV6-3 and TRBJ2-1, with D tentatively TRBD2 (6 bases). V lost 7 bases and J 12 bases, leaving 22 bases between the germline ends. The V gene's germline CDR1 is MNHEY and CDR2 SVGEGT. The CDR3 length is 14 residues. The DNA for the CDR3 is TGTGCCAGCACCCCACTATCGGGAGTCTTTGTGCAGTTCTTC. Its protein product is CASTPLSGVFVQFF.

This clone was found once. This chain links TRBV20-1 with TRBJ2-3; possibly TRBD1 for D (6 bases). CDR1 is DFQATT, CDR2 SNEGSKA, per germline (reference sequence). The CDR3 spans 14 residues. Deletions cut 6 bases from V and 5 bases from J, with 18 bases between. CDR3 coding DNA: TGCAGTGCAAGCCGGTCAGGGGCTAAAGATACGCAGTATTTT. It is translated as CSASRSGAKDTQYF.

This clone has at least ten counts. This rearrangement joins TRBV30 to TRBJ2-1; D may be TRBD1 (6 bases). Germline CDR1 GTSNPN, CDR2 SVGIG (reference sequence). Trimming removed 1 base at V and 0 bases at J, with 13 bases between. The CDR3 runs to 16 residues. CDR3: CAWSGTESISYNEQFF. CDR3 DNA: TGTGCCTGGAGTGGGACAGAATCTATCTCCTACAATGAGCAGTTCTTC.

In its sample, this clone is medium-sized (0.01 to 0.1%). The chain combines TRBV10-3 with TRBJ2-7, with D tentatively TRBD1 or TRBD2 (5 bases each). This CDR3 has 17 amino acids. Germline loops: CDR1 ENHRY, CDR2 SYGVKD. V lost 3 bases and J 3 bases, leaving 21 bases between the germline ends. CDR3 nucleotides: TGTGCCATCAGTGATCCGATTTCAGGGACCTCCCGCTACGAGCAGTACTTC. Its translation is CAISDPISGTSRYEQYF.

By sample fraction, this clone is medium-sized. This chain links TRBV6-6 with TRBJ2-1, with TRBD2 matching 9 bases. The V gene end was trimmed by 0 bases and the J gene end by 4 bases; junction bases not matched to a gene: 7. Germline V gene sequence: CDR1 MNHNY, CDR2 SVGAGI (reference sequence). The CDR3 spans 17 residues. CDR3 loop: CASSYSSPSGIYNEQFF. CDR3 coding DNA: TGTGCCAGCAGTTACTCGAGTCCTAGCGGGATTTACAATGAGCAGTTCTTC.